These T cell receptor beta chains were read from a single sample in a study of shared clonotypes between healthy human individuals. TCRdb keeps only in-frame clones here, not all; method: immunoSEQ multiplex PCR. The data contain 520,000 or so clones, 79% of them singletons. Material for sequencing was PBMCs. All receptors come from a woman aged 40-49 years in good health. Some clones in this sample may be carry-over from other donors' samples. The CDR3 runs from the conserved cysteine through the conserved F or W. The D gene is left open where the match is weak. Not every row has a clone size; where given, it reads once, few, many or a size class.

clone size,D gene,V gene,J gene,CDR3 DNA,CDR3 protein
.,.,TRBV7-2,TRBJ2-3,TGTGCCAGCAGTTTCAGGGGGGCAGGGACAGATACGCAGTATTTT,CASSFRGAGTDTQYF
.,.,TRBV2,TRBJ1-2,TGTGCCGGCAGTGAAGCGGGGGGCCTAAACAGCTACACCTTC,CAGSEAGGLNSYTF
.,TRBD1,TRBV5-1,TRBJ1-5,TGCGCCAGCAGCTTGGCAGGGGGTTCCTCCCAGCCCCAGCATTTT,CASSLAGGSSQPQHF
.,TRBD2,TRBV5-4,TRBJ2-7,TGTGCCAGCAGCATGGACCCGACTAGCGGAGCCTACGAGCAGTACTTC,CASSMDPTSGAYEQYF
.,TRBD2,TRBV4-1,TRBJ2-5,TGCGCCAGCAGCCCGGGGACTAGCGGGAGTGGGACCCAGTACTTC,CASSPGTSGSGTQYF
.,.,TRBV14,TRBJ2-1,TGTGCCAGCAGCCAAGGGCGATCCATAGGTGAGCAGTTCTTC,CASSQGRSIGEQFF
.,.,TRBV7-9,TRBJ2-3,TGTGCCAGCAGCCCAACCCGGGGCTCCACAGATACGCAGTATTTT,CASSPTRGSTDTQYF
once,.,TRBV4-1,TRBJ2-7,TGCGCCAGCAGCCAGCTTGACAACTACGAGCAGTACTTC,CASSQLDNYEQYF
.,.,TRBV19,TRBJ1-2,TGTGCCAGTAGTATGGGACACAATAACTATGGCTACACCTTC,CASSMGHNNYGYTF
.,TRBD1,TRBV7-8,TRBJ2-1,TGTGCCAGCAGCCCTAGCAGGGGGCGGAATGAGCAGTTCTTC,CASSPSRGRNEQFF
.,.,TRBV5-8,TRBJ2-4,TGTGCCAGCAGCTTGGAAGGGATCGGAAACATTCAGTACTTC,CASSLEGIGNIQYF
.,.,TRBV12-2,TRBJ2-3,TGTGCAAGTCGCTTAGCCAATAATCTAGCGGACACAGATACGCAGTATTTT,CASRLANNLADTDTQYF
.,.,TRBV11-2,TRBJ2-2,TGTGCCAGCAGCTTTAGCGGATCGAACACCGGGGAGCTGTTTTTT,CASSFSGSNTGELFF
few,.,TRBV6-1,TRBJ1-3,TGTGCCAGCAGTGAAGGGATTCTCTCTGGAAACACCATATATTTT,CASSEGILSGNTIYF
.,.,TRBV27,TRBJ2-1,TGTGCCAGCAGTTACCTTCGGACCACCCCGATTAACAATGAGCAGTTCTTC,CASSYLRTTPINNEQFF
once,.,TRBV7-2,TRBJ2-7,TGTGCCAGCAGCTTAACAGGGTGGTACGAGCAGTACTTC,CASSLTGWYEQYF
.,TRBD2,TRBV7-8,TRBJ2-5,TGTGCCAGCAGCTCTAGTGCGGGAGTCAGAGAGACCCAGTACTTC,CASSSSAGVRETQYF
.,TRBD1,TRBV5-8,TRBJ2-5,TGTGCCAGCAGCTTGGGGACAGGGAAACAAGAGACCCAGTACTTC,CASSLGTGKQETQYF
.,TRBD2,TRBV4-1,TRBJ2-2,TGCGCCAGCAGCCAAGGTCCTAGCGGGATTGCGAACACCGGGGAGCTGTTTTTT,CASSQGPSGIANTGELFF
.,.,TRBV7-3,TRBJ2-1,TGTGCCAGCAGCCCCTTTTTTGGAGCGACTAATGAGCAGTTCTTC,CASSPFFGATNEQFF
.,.,TRBV27,TRBJ2-2,TGTGCCAGCACTACTTATTCGCGAGGGTTTAACACCGGGGAGCTGTTTTTT,CASTTYSRGFNTGELFF
few,.,TRBV7-9,TRBJ1-1,TGTGCCAGCAGCCCTTCAGGGTCCGGAGCTTTCTTT,CASSPSGSGAFF
few,.,TRBV7-8,TRBJ1-5,TGTGCCAGCAGCTTAGTGCCAGAACAGCCCCAGCATTTT,CASSLVPEQPQHF
.,.,TRBV19,TRBJ1-4,TGTGCCAGTAGTGCCCAACTTCCGGGACGATCAAATGAAAAACTGTTTTTT,CASSAQLPGRSNEKLFF
.,TRBD1,TRBV18,TRBJ1-2,TGTGCCAGCTCGCCGGGGACAGGGGACTATGGCTACACCTTC,CASSPGTGDYGYTF
.,TRBD2,TRBV7-7,TRBJ2-1,TGTGCCAGCAGCTCAGGACTAGCACCGGCCAATGAGCAGTTCTTC,CASSSGLAPANEQFF
.,.,TRBV6-1,TRBJ2-2,TGTGCCAGCAGTTTTTCTGTCTGGGAGCTGTTTTTT,CASSFSVWELFF
.,.,TRBV5-1,TRBJ2-2,TGCGCCAGCAGCTTGGGTTCGGTGAACACCGGGGAGCTGTTTTTT,CASSLGSVNTGELFF
once,TRBD2,TRBV7-9,TRBJ2-7,TGTGCCAGCAGCACCCGGGGGGGCGGGGGATACGAGCAGTACTTC,CASSTRGGGGYEQYF
.,TRBD1,TRBV6-1,TRBJ2-1,TGTGCCAGCCTTATGGACAGGGACTCCTACAATGAGCAGTTCTTC,CASLMDRDSYNEQFF
.,TRBD2,TRBV11-2,TRBJ2-7,TGTGCCAGCAGCCTAGGGACTAGTCGGCTTGAGCAGTACTTC,CASSLGTSRLEQYF
many,.,TRBV7-9,TRBJ2-7,TGTGCCAGCAGCCCGGTGGTCAGGAGGGTCAACGAGCAGTACTTC,CASSPVVRRVNEQYF
once,TRBD1,TRBV27,TRBJ1-5,TGTGCCAGCGCGCACTTAAGGGGGGACAGGGGTGTTTGGGAGCCCCAGCATTTT,CASAHLRGDRGVWEPQHF
few,.,TRBV11-2,TRBJ2-2,TGTGCCAGCAGCTTCAACACCGGGGAGCTGTTTTTT,CASSFNTGELFF
.,.,TRBV29-1,TRBJ1-4,TGCAGCGTTGGGCAGGGTCCAACTAATGAAAAACTGTTTTTT,CSVGQGPTNEKLFF
.,TRBD2,TRBV28,TRBJ2-1,TGTGCCAGCAAAAATGGACTAGCGTACAATGAGCAGTTCTTC,CASKNGLAYNEQFF
.,.,TRBV5-4,TRBJ2-3,TGTGCCAGCAGTCCGGGGGGCGGGGACACAGATACGCAGTATTTT,CASSPGGGDTDTQYF
.,TRBD1,TRBV7-2,TRBJ1-3,TGTGCCAGCAGCTTAGCGCTGGGGACAGCTGGAAACACCATATATTTT,CASSLALGTAGNTIYF
.,TRBD1,TRBV7-8,TRBJ1-2,TGTGCCAGCAGCCAGGGACAGGGGAGTTTTTATGGCTACACCTTC,CASSQGQGSFYGYTF
.,TRBD1,TRBV4-1,TRBJ1-6,TGCGCCAGCAGCCGGGACCGGGACAGAAATTCACCCCTCCACTTT,CASSRDRDRNSPLHF
.,.,TRBV5-1,TRBJ2-1,TGCGCCAGCAGCCTAATGCAGGGTTCCCACAATGAGCAGTTCTTC,CASSLMQGSHNEQFF
.,.,TRBV2,TRBJ2-2,TGTGCCAGCAGTCGAGGGCAGCGGCCGAACACCGGGGAGCTGTTTTTT,CASSRGQRPNTGELFF
once,.,TRBV22-1,TRBJ2-1,TGTCCTGGGAGCCCCCGCGCGGCTAGCGGGACCAGCTCCTACAATGAGCAGTTCTTC,CPGSPRAASGTSSYNEQFF
.,.,TRBV9,TRBJ2-7,TGTGCCAGCAGCCCAACAATATCCTACGAGCAGTACTTC,CASSPTISYEQYF
.,.,TRBV18,TRBJ1-1,TGTGCCAGCTCAACACAAAAGAACACTGAAGCTTTCTTT,CASSTQKNTEAFF
.,.,TRBV7-2,TRBJ2-3,TGTGCCAGCAGCTTAGATAGAGGGGGGGATACGCAGTATTTT,CASSLDRGGDTQYF